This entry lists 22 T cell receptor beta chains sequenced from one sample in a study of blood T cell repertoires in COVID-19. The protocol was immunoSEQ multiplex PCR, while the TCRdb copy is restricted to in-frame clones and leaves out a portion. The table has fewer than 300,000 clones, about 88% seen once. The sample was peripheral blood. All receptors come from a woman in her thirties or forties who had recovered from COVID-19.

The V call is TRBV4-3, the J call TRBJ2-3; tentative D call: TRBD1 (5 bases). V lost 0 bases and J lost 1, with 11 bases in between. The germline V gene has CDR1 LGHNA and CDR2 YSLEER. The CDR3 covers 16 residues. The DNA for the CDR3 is TGCGCCAGCAGCCAAGAGGGGCAGGGCGGCACAGATACGCAGTATTTT. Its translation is CASSQEGQGGTDTQYF.

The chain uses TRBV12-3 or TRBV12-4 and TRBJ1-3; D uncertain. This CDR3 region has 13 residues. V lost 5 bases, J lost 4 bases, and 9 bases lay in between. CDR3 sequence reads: CASSPRRGNTIYF. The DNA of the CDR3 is TGTGCCAGCAGTCCCCGGCGGGGAAACACCATATATTTT.

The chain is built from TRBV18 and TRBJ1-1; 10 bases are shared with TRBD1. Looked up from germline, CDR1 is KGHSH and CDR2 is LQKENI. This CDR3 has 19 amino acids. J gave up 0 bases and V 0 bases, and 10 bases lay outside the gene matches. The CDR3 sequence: CASSPPPSTGGDVNTEAFF. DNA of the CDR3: TGTGCCAGCTCACCACCCCCATCGACAGGGGGCGATGTGAACACTGAAGCTTTCTTT.

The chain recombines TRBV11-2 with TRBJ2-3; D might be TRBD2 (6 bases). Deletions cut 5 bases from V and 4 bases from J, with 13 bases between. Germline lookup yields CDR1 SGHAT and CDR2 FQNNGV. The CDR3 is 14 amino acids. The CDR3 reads CASSARGGADTQYF. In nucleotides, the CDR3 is TGTGCCAGCAGCGCCCGTGGCGGGGCAGATACGCAGTATTTT. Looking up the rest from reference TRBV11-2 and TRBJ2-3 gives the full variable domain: EAGVAQSPRYKIIEKRQSVAFWCNPISGHATLYWYQQILGQGPKLLIQFQNNGVVDDSQLPKDRFSAERLKGVDSTLKIQPAKLEDSAVYLCASSARGGADTQYFGPGTRLTVL.

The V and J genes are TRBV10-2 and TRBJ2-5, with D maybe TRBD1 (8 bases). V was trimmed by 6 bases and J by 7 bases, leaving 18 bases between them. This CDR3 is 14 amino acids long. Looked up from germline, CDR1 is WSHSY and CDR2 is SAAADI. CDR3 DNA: TGCGCCAGCAGCTCCGACAGGGGAGGGGGGACCCAGTACTTC. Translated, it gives CASSSDRGGGTQYF.

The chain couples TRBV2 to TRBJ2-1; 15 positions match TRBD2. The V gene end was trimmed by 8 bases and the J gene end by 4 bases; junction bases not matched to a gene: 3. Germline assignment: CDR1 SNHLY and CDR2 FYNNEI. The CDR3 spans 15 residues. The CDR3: CASRTSGRGYNEQFF. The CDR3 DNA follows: TGTGCCAGCCGGACTAGCGGGAGGGGGTACAATGAGCAGTTCTTC.

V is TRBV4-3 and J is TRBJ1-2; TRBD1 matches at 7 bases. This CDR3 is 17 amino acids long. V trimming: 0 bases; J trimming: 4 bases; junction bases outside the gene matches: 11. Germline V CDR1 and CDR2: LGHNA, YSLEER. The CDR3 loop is CASSQDSTGAGGYGYTF. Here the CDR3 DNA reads TGCGCCAGCAGCCAAGATAGCACGGGTGCAGGGGGCTATGGCTACACCTTC.

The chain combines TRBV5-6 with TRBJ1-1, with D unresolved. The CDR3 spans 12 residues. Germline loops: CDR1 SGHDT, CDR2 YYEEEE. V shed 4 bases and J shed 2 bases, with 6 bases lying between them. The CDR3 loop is CASSRLNTEAFF. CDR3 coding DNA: TGTGCCAGCAGCCGCCTAAACACTGAAGCTTTCTTT.

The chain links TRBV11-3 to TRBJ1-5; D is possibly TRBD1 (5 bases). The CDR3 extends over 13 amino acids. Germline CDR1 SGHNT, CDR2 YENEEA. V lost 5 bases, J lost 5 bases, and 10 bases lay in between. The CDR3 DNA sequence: TGTGCCAGCAGCCCGGGACTTCATCAGCCCCAGCATTTT. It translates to CASSPGLHQPQHF.

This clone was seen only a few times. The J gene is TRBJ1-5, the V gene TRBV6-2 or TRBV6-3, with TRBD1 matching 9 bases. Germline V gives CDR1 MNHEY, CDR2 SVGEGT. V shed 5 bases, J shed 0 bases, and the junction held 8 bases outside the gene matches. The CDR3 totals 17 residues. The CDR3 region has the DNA TGTGCCAGCAGTCACGGGACAGGGCCTTATAGCAATCAGCCCCAGCATTTT. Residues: CASSHGTGPYSNQPQHF.

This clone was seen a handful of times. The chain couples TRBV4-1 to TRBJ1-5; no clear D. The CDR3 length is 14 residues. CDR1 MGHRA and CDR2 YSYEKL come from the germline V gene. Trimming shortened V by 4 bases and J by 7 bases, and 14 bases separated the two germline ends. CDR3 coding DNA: TGCGCCAGCAGCCGCCACGGGTTCTGGCAGCCCCAGCATTTT. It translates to CASSRHGFWQPQHF.

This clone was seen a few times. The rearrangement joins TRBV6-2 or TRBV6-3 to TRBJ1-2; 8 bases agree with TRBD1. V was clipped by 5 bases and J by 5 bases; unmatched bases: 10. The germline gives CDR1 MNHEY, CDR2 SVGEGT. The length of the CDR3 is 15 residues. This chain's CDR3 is CASSDPRDRPYGYTF. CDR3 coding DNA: TGTGCCAGCAGTGATCCGCGGGACAGGCCTTATGGCTACACCTTC.

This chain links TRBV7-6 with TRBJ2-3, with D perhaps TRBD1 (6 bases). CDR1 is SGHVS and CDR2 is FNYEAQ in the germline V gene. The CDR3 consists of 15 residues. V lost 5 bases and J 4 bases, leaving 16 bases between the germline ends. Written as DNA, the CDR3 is TGTGCCAGCAGCAACCGGACTGGGGGCCCAGATACGCAGTATTTT. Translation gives CASSNRTGGPDTQYF.

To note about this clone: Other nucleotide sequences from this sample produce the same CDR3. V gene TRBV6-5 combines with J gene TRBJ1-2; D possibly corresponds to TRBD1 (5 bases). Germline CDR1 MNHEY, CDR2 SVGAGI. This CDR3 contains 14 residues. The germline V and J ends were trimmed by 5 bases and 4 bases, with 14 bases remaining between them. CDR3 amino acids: CASSPPGGGYGYTF. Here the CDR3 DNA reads TGTGCCAGCAGTCCTCCCGGGGGGGGCTATGGCTACACCTTC.

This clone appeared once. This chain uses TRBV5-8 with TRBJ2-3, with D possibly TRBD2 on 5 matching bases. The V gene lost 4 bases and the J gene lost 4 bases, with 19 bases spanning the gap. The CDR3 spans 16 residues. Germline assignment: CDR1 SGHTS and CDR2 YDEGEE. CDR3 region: CASSPPGGNGADTQYF. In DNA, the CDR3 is TGTGCCAGCAGCCCCCCCGGAGGAAATGGGGCAGATACGCAGTATTTT.

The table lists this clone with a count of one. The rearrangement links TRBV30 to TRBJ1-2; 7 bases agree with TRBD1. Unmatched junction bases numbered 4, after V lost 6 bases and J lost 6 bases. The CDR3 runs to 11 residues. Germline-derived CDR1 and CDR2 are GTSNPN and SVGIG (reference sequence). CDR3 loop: CACRQGDGYTF. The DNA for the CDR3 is TGTGCCTGCAGACAGGGAGATGGCTACACCTTC.

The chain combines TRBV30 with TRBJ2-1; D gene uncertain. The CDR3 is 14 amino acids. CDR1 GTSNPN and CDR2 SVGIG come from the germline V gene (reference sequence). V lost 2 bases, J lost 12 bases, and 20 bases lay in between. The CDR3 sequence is CAWSPPVPPSVQFF. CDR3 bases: TGTGCCTGGAGTCCCCCCGTCCCGCCGAGTGTGCAGTTCTTC.

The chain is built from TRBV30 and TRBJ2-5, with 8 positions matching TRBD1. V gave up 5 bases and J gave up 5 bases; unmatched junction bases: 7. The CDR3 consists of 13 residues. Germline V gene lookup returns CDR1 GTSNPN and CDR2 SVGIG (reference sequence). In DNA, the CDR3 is TGTGCCTGGTCAAGACAGGGGACGGAGACCCAGTACTTC. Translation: CAWSRQGTETQYF.

The CDR3 bases are TGTGCCAGTAGTATGGGGGCTAGCGGGGAGACCCAGTACTTC. It encodes CASSMGASGETQYF. The chain is built from TRBV19 and TRBJ2-5; 8 bases align to TRBD2. The V gene's germline CDR1 is LNHDA and CDR2 SQIVND (reference sequence). V dropped 3 bases and J dropped 5; count of bases not matched to a gene: 5. The length of the CDR3 is 14 residues.

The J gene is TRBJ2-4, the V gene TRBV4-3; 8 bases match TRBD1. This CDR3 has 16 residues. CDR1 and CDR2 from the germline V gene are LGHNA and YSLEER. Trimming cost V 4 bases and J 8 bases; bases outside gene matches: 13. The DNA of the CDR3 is TGCGCCAGCAGCCCGCAACGGGGGCCAGGGGGCTACATTCAGTACTTC. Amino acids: CASSPQRGPGGYIQYF.

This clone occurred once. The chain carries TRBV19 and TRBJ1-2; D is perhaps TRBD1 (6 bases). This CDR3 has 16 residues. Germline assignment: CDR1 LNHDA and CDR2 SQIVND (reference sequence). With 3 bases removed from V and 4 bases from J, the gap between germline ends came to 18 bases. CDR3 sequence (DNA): TGTGCCAGTAGTATTGCGGCCTGGGGGGGGCGCTATGGCTACACCTTC. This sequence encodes CASSIAAWGGRYGYTF.

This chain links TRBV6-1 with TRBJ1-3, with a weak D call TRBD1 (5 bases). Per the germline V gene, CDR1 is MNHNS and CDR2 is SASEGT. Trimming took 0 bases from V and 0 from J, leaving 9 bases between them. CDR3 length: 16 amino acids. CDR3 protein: CASSEAGQGSGNTIYF. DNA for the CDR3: TGTGCCAGCAGTGAAGCGGGGCAGGGCTCTGGAAACACCATATATTTT.